Described below is a single TCR beta chain sequence and its context. As yet, its antigen is unknown. Trimming took 6 bases from V and 0 from J; bases not matched to a gene: 5. The CDR3 spans 14 residues. The germline gives CDR1 SQVTM, CDR2 ANQGSEA. Sequenced by immunoSEQ multiplex PCR; TCRdb stores in-frame clones only, minus some. Altogether roughly 83,000 clones are present, around 86% being singletons, with the ten largest covering roughly 8.7%. The data were obtained in a study of T cell responses to AZD1222 COVID-19 vaccine. Study-wide context: Both about-4-week and about-12-week second-dose recipients were combined. Study-wide points: Spike-wide coverage was observed for vaccine-associated CD4 TCRs, with dominant responses at 160-218 and 743-854. The study reported that nearly half of spike-specific TCRs target unmutated variant regions. Donors were mostly white British, more females; clonal diversity possibly underestimated.

This sample comprised peripheral blood, obtained on day 0 of AZD1222 vaccination. The sequence was collected from an adult in good health. J is TRBJ2-1 and V is TRBV29-1; 7 nucleotides line up with TRBD2. The CDR3 spells CSVLGGSSYNEQFF. Here the CDR3 DNA reads TGCAGCGTCCTCGGGGGGAGCTCCTACAATGAGCAGTTCTTC.